This TCR beta chain was documented in a study of tumor and adjacent non-tumor tissue in lung cancer. CDR1 and CDR2 from the germline V gene are MNHNY and SVGAGI (reference sequence). The CDR3 has 16 amino acids. Concerning this clonotype: Its antigen is unknown. The junction and the germline gene differ at one end; a read error may be behind it.

The study, taken as a whole, reports: Normal lung showed higher cumulative top 100 clone frequency than tumor.

The template was RNA from unsorted bulk tissue. Donors were chemotherapy-naive, newly diagnosed lung cancer surgical patients in China, August–late 2014. A modified ARM-PCR protocol with three rounds of nested PCR amplified TCRbeta. TCRdb re-called the multiplex PCR reads through MiXCR, storing one row per CDR3 protein. The sample records approximately 120,000 distinct CDR3 sequences, around three fifths being singletons. This TCR derives from a man aged 25 to 40 with non-small cell lung cancer. The chain uses TRBV6-6 and TRBJ2-5; 8 bases map to TRBD2. Sequenced input: lung tumor tissue. CDR3 coding DNA: TGTGCCAGCAGTTTGTTCAGCGGGGGCGACAAAGATACCCAGTACTTC. Protein sequence: CASSLFSGGDKDTQYF.